Reported below is one T cell receptor (beta chain). The sample originates from a study of blood T cell repertoires in COVID-19. Study details: Nucleic acid was either cDNA or gDNA, and it came from T cells, B-cell-depleted T cells, or PBMCs.

Germline V gene sequence: CDR1 SGHRS, CDR2 YFSETQ. The CDR3 sequence is 15 residues long. The V and J ends lost 4 bases and 7 bases, in that order; junction bases with no gene match: 9. Methods used by the authors: Reference gene primer amplification gave estimated nucleated cell counts. The method was immunoSEQ multiplex PCR; TCRdb's version includes in-frame clones alone and lacks a portion of them. D and trimming were read from the DNA, whereas the V and J calls and clone size are those reported in that table. This table has 210,000 or so clones, around 90% appearing once. The TCR was taken from a man aged 18 to 30 with active or convalescent COVID-19. Input material: peripheral blood. The chain carries TRBV5-1 and TRBJ2-7; 12 nucleotides match TRBD1. The CDR3 loop is CASSPGQGALKEQYF. For the CDR3, the DNA is TGCGCCAGCAGCCCGGGACAGGGGGCGCTGAAAGAGCAGTACTTC.